These 15 T cell receptor beta chains originate from one sample sequenced in a study of vaccination and CD4 T cells after COVID-19. An Oncomine TCR Beta short-read assay was used to sequence the DNA from cultured CD4+ T cells. TCRdb re-called the PCR reads with MiXCR, one entry per CDR3 protein. The sample yields about 4,000 distinct CDR3 sequences, roughly 40% seen once. The antigens these receptors bind are not known. As for treatment: roughly ten-day PBMC culture with coronavirus spike peptide pools or control peptides (ViraFEST assay). Source material: CD4+ T cells from blood, cultured in vitro. The receptors originated from a human donor who had recovered from COVID-19.

This chain uses TRBV24-1 with TRBJ2-2, with D perhaps TRBD2 (7 bases). There are 16 residues in the CDR3. The V gene lost 4 bases and the J gene lost 6 bases, with 17 bases spanning the gap. Germline V lookup: CDR1 KGHDR, CDR2 SFDVKD. The CDR3 reads CATSEPRGAFAGELFF. Here the CDR3 DNA reads TGTGCCACCAGTGAACCTCGGGGGGCGTTTGCCGGGGAGCTGTTTTTT.

This chain joins TRBV11-2 and TRBJ2-7; TRBD1 or TRBD2 may be the D gene (5 bases each). In germline, CDR1 is SGHAT, CDR2 FQNNGV. The ends were cut back, 7 bases at V and 2 bases at J, with 18 bases in the middle. This CDR3 region has 15 residues. CDR3 sequence: CASNKRWDAPYEQYF. Written as DNA, the CDR3 is TGTGCCAGCAACAAGCGGTGGGACGCGCCCTACGAGCAGTACTTC.

J is TRBJ2-7 and V is TRBV24-1; TRBD2 might be the D (7 bases). Trimming removed 2 bases from V and 5 bases from J, with 15 bases in between. This CDR3 is 15 amino acids long. Germline V gives CDR1 KGHDR, CDR2 SFDVKD. This CDR3 is CATSDSGEGVDEQYF. The CDR3 DNA reads as TGTGCCACCAGTGATTCGGGGGAGGGGGTCGACGAGCAGTACTTC.

This clonotype is termed medium-sized. This chain links TRBV11-1 with TRBJ2-3; 10 nucleotides line up with TRBD2. The germline V gene encodes CDR1 SGHAT and CDR2 FQDESV (reference sequence). After removal of 2 bases from V and 8 bases from J, the junction contained 7 bases not matched to a gene. This CDR3 is 15 amino acids long. In nucleotides, the CDR3 is TGTGCCAGCAGCTTAATGGGGACTAGCGCTGGTACGCAGTATTTT. Its protein is CASSLMGTSAGTQYF.

This clonotype was seen only a few times. The chain links TRBV5-4 to TRBJ1-6; 7 nucleotides agree with TRBD1. The germline CDR1 and CDR2 sequences are SGHNT and YYREEE (reference sequence). The CDR3 covers 13 residues. With 4 bases clipped from V and 8 bases from J, the junction kept 3 bases outside the gene matches. CDR3 protein: CASSTDRDSPLHF. The CDR3, as DNA: TGTGCCAGCAGCACTGACAGGGATTCACCCCTCCACTTT.

This clonotype has more than one count but fewer than ten. The chain is built from TRBV15 and TRBJ2-7, with TRBD1 matching over 11 bases. The CDR3 sequence is 16 residues long. CDR1 is LNHNV, CDR2 YYDKDF, per germline (reference sequence). V shed 1 base and J 5 bases; nucleotides not matched to a gene: 7. The CDR3 sequence is CATSRGRDRGVHEQYF. CDR3 nucleotides: TGTGCCACCAGCAGAGGACGGGACAGGGGGGTCCACGAGCAGTACTTC.

This clonotype has a handful of counts. CDR3 amino acids: CASSLTRRGRGNTQYF. DNA for the CDR3: TGTGCCAGCAGTCTTACCAGGCGGGGGCGTGGGAATACGCAGTATTTT. The rearrangement uses TRBV6-1 and TRBJ2-3, with D possibly being TRBD2 (7 bases). In germline, CDR1 is MNHNS, CDR2 SASEGT. Deletions cut 5 bases from V and 7 bases from J, with 22 bases between. The CDR3 is 16 residues long.

The chain carries TRBV7-3 and TRBJ2-7, with TRBD2 as a possible D gene (5 bases). In germline, CDR1 is SGHTA, CDR2 FQGTGA. V was clipped by 5 bases and J by 1 base, with 15 bases between them. This CDR3 has 15 residues. This chain's CDR3 is CASSQERKPSYEQYF. CDR3 nucleotide sequence: TGTGCCAGCAGCCAAGAGCGGAAGCCATCCTACGAGCAGTACTTC.

V gene TRBV11-2 combines with J gene TRBJ2-1, with D hard to call. Trimming stripped 5 bases from V and 4 bases from J, with 9 bases between. CDR1 and CDR2 from the germline V gene are SGHAT and FQNNGV. This CDR3 comprises 13 residues. The CDR3 reads CASSPNGYNEQFF. The CDR3, as DNA: TGTGCCAGCAGCCCGAATGGGTACAATGAGCAGTTCTTC.

The V and J genes are TRBV7-2 and TRBJ2-3, with 10 bases lining up with TRBD2. The V gene's germline CDR1 is SGHTA and CDR2 FQGNSA. With V trimmed by 4 bases and J by 3 bases, 7 bases remained unmatched. The CDR3 totals 16 residues. The CDR3 reads CASSSPAGGGTDTQYF. The CDR3 DNA sequence: TGTGCCAGCAGCTCCCCAGCGGGAGGGGGGACAGATACGCAGTATTTT. The variable domain in full, completed from reference TRBV7-2 and TRBJ2-3, reads GAGVSQSPSNKVTEKGKDVELRCDPISGHTALYWYRQSLGQGLEFLIYFQGNSAPDKSGLPSDRFSAERTGGSVSTLTIQRTQQEDSAVYLCASSSPAGGGTDTQYFGPGTRLTVL.

Only a few counts were recorded for this clonotype. The J gene is TRBJ2-5, the V gene TRBV7-3; D remains ambiguous. The germline V gene encodes CDR1 SGHTA and CDR2 FQGTGA. The V and J ends lost 5 bases and 5 bases respectively, with 12 bases between them. The length of the CDR3 is 13 residues. CDR3 bases: TGTGCCAGCAGCGACAACCTAGGGGAGACCCAGTACTTC. Its translation is CASSDNLGETQYF.

This clonotype was counted only a few times. V usage is TRBV19 and J usage is TRBJ1-2; perhaps TRBD1 as D (6 bases). This CDR3 comprises 14 residues. The germline V gene encodes CDR1 LNHDA and CDR2 SQIVND (reference sequence). Trimming cost V 5 bases and J 4 bases, with 14 bases left between them. The chain's CDR3 is CASSQPGHRYGYTF. In nucleotides, the CDR3 is TGTGCCAGTAGTCAACCGGGACACCGCTATGGCTACACCTTC. The variable domain in full, completed from reference TRBV19 and TRBJ1-2, reads DGGITQSPKYLFRKEGQNVTLSCEQNLNHDAMYWYRQDPGQGLRLIYYSQIVNDFQKGDIAEGYSVSREKKESFPLTVTSAQKNPTAFYLCASSQPGHRYGYTFGSGTRLTVV.

The J gene is TRBJ1-5, the V gene TRBV7-2; no clear D gene. V lost 4 bases to trimming and J lost 4 bases, with 14 bases between them. The CDR3 consists of 15 residues. In germline, CDR1 is SGHTA, CDR2 FQGNSA. The CDR3 spells CASSYIRTGNQPQHF. CDR3 sequence (DNA): TGTGCCAGCAGCTATATCCGCACGGGAAATCAGCCCCAGCATTTT.

This sequence joins TRBV5-6 and TRBJ2-5; D is unresolved. CDR1 SGHDT and CDR2 YYEEEE come from the germline V gene. The CDR3 is 15 residues long. Trimming cost V 0 bases and J 5 bases, with 14 bases left between them. CDR3 sequence: CASSLVASPVETQYF. CDR3 DNA: TGTGCCAGCAGCTTGGTCGCGTCCCCGGTTGAGACCCAGTACTTC.

This chain joins TRBV24-1 and TRBJ2-2; TRBD1 or TRBD2 may be the D gene (5 bases each). The ends were cut back, 4 bases at V and 2 bases at J, with 13 bases in the middle. Germline lookup yields CDR1 KGHDR and CDR2 SFDVKD. This CDR3 has 16 amino acids. The CDR3 loop reads CATSDPGTSNTGELFF. CDR3 nucleotides: TGTGCCACCAGTGACCCCGGGACCAGTAACACCGGGGAGCTGTTTTTT.